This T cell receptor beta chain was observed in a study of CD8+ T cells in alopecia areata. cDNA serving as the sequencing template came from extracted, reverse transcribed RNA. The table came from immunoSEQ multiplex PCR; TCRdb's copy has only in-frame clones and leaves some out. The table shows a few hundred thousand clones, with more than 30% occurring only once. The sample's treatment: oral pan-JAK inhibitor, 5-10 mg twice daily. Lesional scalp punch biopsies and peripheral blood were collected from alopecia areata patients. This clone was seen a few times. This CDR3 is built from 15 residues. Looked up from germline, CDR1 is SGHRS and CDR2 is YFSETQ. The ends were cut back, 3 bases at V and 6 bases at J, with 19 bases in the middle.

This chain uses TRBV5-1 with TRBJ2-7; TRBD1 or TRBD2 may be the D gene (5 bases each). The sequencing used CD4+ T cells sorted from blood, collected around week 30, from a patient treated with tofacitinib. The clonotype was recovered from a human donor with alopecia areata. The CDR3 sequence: CASSSGQGPLGEQYF. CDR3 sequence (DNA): TGCGCCAGCAGCTCGGGGCAGGGACCCTTGGGCGAGCAGTACTTC.